The clone carrying this TCR beta chain was counted many times. This sample was included in a study of identical twins. TCRdb reprocessed the 5' RACE reads via MiXCR and lists one record per CDR3 protein. Of about 790,000 distinct CDR3 sequences listed, roughly 18% are singletons. CDR1 is DFQATT and CDR2 is SNEGSKA in the germline V gene (reference sequence). This CDR3 is built from 16 residues. The ends lost 6 bases at V and 2 bases at J; junction bases unmatched: 11. This same sample was also part of a study on T cells expressing NK-cell markers. This second report adds: The CD3+CD56-NKG2C+ fraction of four donors was likewise dominated by these clonotypes.

The source material was PBMCs. The clonotype originates from a woman aged 18 to 35 in good health. The V gene is TRBV20-1, the J gene TRBJ2-1; 9 nucleotides match TRBD2. The DNA for the CDR3 is TGCAGTGCCATCTCAACTAGCGGGCCAACCTACAATGAGCAGTTCTTC. The encoded protein is CSAISTSGPTYNEQFF.